Listed below are T cell receptor beta chains from one sample, sequenced in a study of shared clonotypes between healthy human individuals. Sequenced by immunoSEQ multiplex PCR; TCRdb stores in-frame clones only, minus some. Counted here are 2 million to 3 million clones, approximately 94% occurring once; the ten biggest clones make up 0.14%. Sequencing used naive CD4+ T cells sorted from blood. The receptors derive from a man aged 18 to 29 in good health. CDR3s include the opening cysteine and the closing phenylalanine or tryptophan. Each record gives: D gene, CDR3 length, clone size, J gene, V gene, CDR3 protein, CDR3 DNA. D genes are given only for firm matches. Clone size is shown for a subset of rows, as once, few, many or a class of expanded clone.

>TRBD1|17|.|TRBJ2-6|TRBV23-1
CASDQKDREAGANVLTF
TGCGCCAGCGATCAAAAGGACAGGGAGGCTGGGGCCAACGTCCTGACTTTC
>TRBD2|17|once|TRBJ2-1|TRBV30
CAWSTGTSGGPGGEQFF
TGTGCCTGGAGTACTGGGACTAGCGGGGGCCCGGGTGGTGAGCAGTTCTTC
>.|14|.|TRBJ2-3|TRBV10-2
CASSESKITDTQYF
TGCGCCAGCAGTGAGTCTAAAATAACAGATACGCAGTATTTT
>.|12|.|TRBJ2-7|TRBV6-1
CASSESGYEQYF
TGTGCCAGCAGTGAGTCGGGATACGAGCAGTACTTC
>.|13|.|TRBJ2-2|TRBV7-2
CASSNAYLGELFF
TGTGCCAGCAGCAACGCCTATCTCGGGGAGCTGTTTTTT
>.|14|.|TRBJ2-2|TRBV4-3
CASSQEGPTGELFF
TGCGCCAGCAGCCAAGAGGGGCCGACCGGGGAGCTGTTTTTT
>.|14|.|TRBJ2-5|TRBV28
CASSLSGIQETQYF
TGTGCCAGCAGTTTATCAGGGATCCAAGAGACCCAGTACTTC
>.|17|.|TRBJ1-3|TRBV6-1
CASSETLTVPSGNTIYF
TGTGCCAGCAGTGAAACCCTGACAGTCCCCTCTGGAAACACCATATATTTT
>.|13|.|TRBJ1-2|TRBV5-6
CASSLNTAYGYTF
TGTGCCAGCAGCTTGAATACAGCCTATGGCTACACCTTC
>TRBD2|19|.|TRBJ2-7|TRBV10-1
CASSESPSGSEGGQYEQYF
TGCGCCAGCAGTGAGTCGCCTAGCGGGAGCGAGGGGGGCCAATACGAGCAGTACTTC
>TRBD1|13|.|TRBJ1-5|TRBV10-3
CATSATGGQPQHF
TGTGCCACCTCAGCGACAGGGGGTCAGCCCCAGCATTTT
>.|13|.|TRBJ2-3|TRBV21-1
CASPSASTDTQYF
TGTGCCAGCCCCAGCGCTAGCACAGATACGCAGTATTTT
>TRBD2|15|.|TRBJ2-1|TRBV6-5
CASSFWRESGNEQFF
TGTGCCAGCAGTTTCTGGCGGGAGAGTGGCAATGAGCAGTTCTTC
>.|18|once|TRBJ2-1|TRBV5-1
CASSSLLVGENSYNEQFF
TGCGCCAGCAGCTCCCTCTTAGTAGGCGAAAACTCCTACAATGAGCAGTTCTTC
>TRBD2|17|.|TRBJ2-1|TRBV5-3
CARSRGTSGSPYNEQFF
TGTGCCAGAAGCCGCGGGACTAGCGGGAGCCCCTACAATGAGCAGTTCTTC
>.|11|.|TRBJ2-5|TRBV30
CAWSIGETQYF
TGTGCCTGGAGTATAGGTGAGACCCAGTACTTC
>.|16|.|TRBJ2-4|TRBV5-1
CASSTGPSGVTHIQYF
TGCGCCAGCAGTACCGGGCCCAGTGGGGTGACGCACATTCAGTACTTC
>TRBD1|15|.|TRBJ1-1|TRBV7-2
CASSFSETGSTEAFF
TGTGCCAGCAGCTTCTCCGAGACAGGGTCGACTGAAGCTTTCTTT
>.|15|.|TRBJ1-2|TRBV29-1
CSVDRLVQGGYGYTF
TGCAGCGTTGATCGCCTAGTGCAGGGTGGCTATGGCTACACCTTC
>.|15|.|TRBJ2-2|TRBV14
CASSLGLLNTGELFF
TGTGCCAGCAGCCTGGGACTCCTGAACACCGGGGAGCTGTTTTTT
>TRBD1|17|.|TRBJ1-2|TRBV7-8
CASSPDRGQFGSYGYTF
TGTGCCAGCAGCCCGGACAGGGGGCAATTTGGTAGCTATGGCTACACCTTC
>.|12|.|TRBJ2-5|TRBV7-2
CASSPPWETQYF
TGTGCCAGCAGCCCCCCTTGGGAGACCCAGTACTTC
>.|16|once|TRBJ2-7|TRBV18
CASSPRTGKRSYEQYF
TGTGCCAGCTCACCAAGGACCGGAAAAAGGTCCTACGAGCAGTACTTC
>.|13|.|TRBJ1-2|TRBV29-1
CSVERWPAPGYTF
TGCAGCGTTGAAAGGTGGCCGGCCCCTGGCTACACCTTC
>TRBD2|13|.|TRBJ2-5|TRBV25-1
CASSGPGLREQYF
TGTGCCAGCAGTGGACCGGGTCTGCGGGAGCAGTACTTC
>TRBD2|14|.|TRBJ2-5|TRBV6-5
CASSSSGKSETQYF
TGTGCCAGCAGTTCTAGCGGGAAGTCGGAGACCCAGTACTTC
>TRBD1|16|.|TRBJ1-2|TRBV6-1
CASSGMRTGSNYGYTF
TGTGCCAGCAGTGGAATGAGGACAGGCTCTAACTATGGCTACACCTTC
>TRBD2|15|once|TRBJ2-1|TRBV2
CASNERASGGNEQFF
TGTGCCAGCAACGAAAGAGCAAGCGGGGGTAATGAGCAGTTCTTC
>.|15|.|TRBJ1-5|TRBV21-1
CASSKIAGKGQPQHF
TGTGCCAGCAGCAAAATAGCCGGGAAGGGGCAGCCCCAGCATTTT
>TRBD2|14|.|TRBJ2-7|TRBV9
CASSPQTSGYEQYF
TGTGCCAGCAGCCCCCAGACTAGCGGCTACGAGCAGTACTTC
>TRBD1|13|.|TRBJ2-7|TRBV4-1
CASSQDRVGEQYF
TGCGCCAGCAGCCAGGACAGGGTGGGGGAGCAGTACTTC
>.|13|.|TRBJ2-7|TRBV7-3
CASSFDIGYEQYF
TGTGCCAGCAGCTTTGACATCGGTTACGAGCAGTACTTC
>.|12|.|TRBJ1-5|TRBV28
CASSVSGARSHF
TGTGCCAGCAGTGTTAGCGGTGCCAGATCGCATTTT
>.|15|.|TRBJ1-4|TRBV5-1
CASSLGQATNEKLFF
TGCGCCAGCAGCTTGGGGCAGGCAACTAATGAAAAACTGTTTTTT
>TRBD2|15|.|TRBJ2-1|TRBV6-6
CASSSGSESYNEQFF
TGTGCCAGCAGCAGCGGGAGCGAATCCTACAATGAGCAGTTCTTC
>.|13|.|TRBJ1-1|TRBV27
CASFPQGNTEAFF
TGTGCCAGCTTCCCGCAGGGGAACACTGAAGCTTTCTTT
>TRBD1|14|.|TRBJ2-7|TRBV9
CASSDGTGFYEQYF
TGTGCCAGCAGCGACGGGACAGGGTTTTACGAGCAGTACTTC
>.|14|.|TRBJ1-4|TRBV6-1
CASRITGGGEKLFF
TGTGCCAGCAGGATTACAGGAGGGGGTGAAAAACTGTTTTTT
>TRBD2|18|once|TRBJ2-1|TRBV5-3
CARSSPRRRLAGKGEQFF
TGTGCCAGAAGCAGCCCCAGACGAAGACTAGCGGGAAAGGGTGAGCAGTTCTTC
>.|13|.|TRBJ1-2|TRBV7-6
CASSPRAQTGYTF
TGTGCCAGCAGCCCCCGAGCTCAGACTGGCTACACCTTC
>TRBD1|12|.|TRBJ1-5|TRBV30
CAWSDRGQPQHF
TGTGCCTGGAGCGACAGGGGCCAGCCCCAGCATTTT
>.|16|few|TRBJ2-5|TRBV28
CASSFGGAFPPETQYF
TGTGCCAGCAGTTTTGGCGGGGCGTTTCCCCCAGAGACCCAGTACTTC
>.|13|.|TRBJ2-2|TRBV30
CASGKPGTGELFF
TGTGCCTCCGGGAAACCAGGGACCGGGGAGCTGTTTTTT
>.|16|.|TRBJ2-7|TRBV5-4
CASSLGSLRDSYEQYF
TGTGCCAGCAGCTTGGGGTCTCTAAGGGACTCCTACGAGCAGTACTTC
>.|13|once|TRBJ2-3|TRBV28
CASSFALTDTQYF
TGTGCCAGCAGTTTCGCCCTCACAGATACGCAGTATTTT
>.|14|.|TRBJ2-1|TRBV30
CAWSRGGLYNEQFF
TGTGCCTGGAGTAGGGGCGGGCTCTACAATGAGCAGTTCTTC
>.|15|few|TRBJ1-1|TRBV27
CASSLTLVGGSEAFF
TGTGCCAGCAGTTTAACCCTAGTGGGGGGTTCGGAAGCTTTCTTT
>TRBD1|15|.|TRBJ1-1|TRBV5-1
CASSLADRGNTEAFF
TGCGCCAGCAGCTTGGCGGACAGGGGGAACACTGAAGCTTTCTTT
>TRBD2|14|.|TRBJ2-3|TRBV2
CASYKAGATDTQYF
TGTGCCAGCTATAAGGCGGGAGCCACAGATACGCAGTATTTT
>.|13|.|TRBJ1-1|TRBV15
CATSLDLNTEAFF
TGTGCCACCTCCCTGGACTTGAACACTGAAGCTTTCTTT
>TRBD1|14|.|TRBJ1-5|TRBV7-9
CASSHTGEGQPQHF
TGTGCCAGCAGCCACACAGGGGAGGGGCAGCCCCAGCATTTT